This passage covers 32 T cell receptor beta chains from one sample sequenced in a study of cytomegalovirus exposure and HLA in healthy donors. TCRdb keeps only in-frame clones here, not all; method: immunoSEQ multiplex PCR. The table records roughly 200,000 clones, about nine tenths of them present only once. Material: PBMCs. The receptors stem from a man in his thirties or forties in good health and CMV-seropositive.

The chain has TRBV11-3 and TRBJ2-5; 8 bases are a match to TRBD1. Germline CDR1 and CDR2: SGHNT and YENEEA. V gave up 4 bases and J gave up 2 bases; unmatched junction bases: 6. The CDR3 loop spans 15 amino acids. The CDR3 here is CASSSGQDNQETQYF. In nucleotides, the CDR3 is TGTGCCAGCAGCTCGGGACAGGACAATCAAGAGACCCAGTACTTC.

This clone has just a few counts. This chain joins TRBV29-1 and TRBJ2-7; D is unresolved. The CDR3 totals 15 residues. Germline CDR1 reads SQVTM; CDR2 reads ANQGSEA. Trimming removed 0 bases at V and 9 bases at J, with 21 bases between. The CDR3 sequence: CSVEEHGRPGEWQYF. The CDR3 DNA sequence: TGCAGCGTTGAAGAACACGGTCGCCCGGGCGAATGGCAGTACTTC.

The V and J genes are TRBV19 and TRBJ1-2; 7 positions agree with TRBD1. Trimming at V came to 4 bases and at J to 2 bases, leaving 7 bases not matched to a gene. Germline V gene data show CDR1 as LNHDA and CDR2 as SQIVND (reference sequence). This CDR3 contains 15 residues. The CDR3 DNA follows: TGTGCCAGTAGTACCAGACAGGGTTCGAACTATGGCTACACCTTC. Protein: CASSTRQGSNYGYTF. Looking up the rest from reference TRBV19 and TRBJ1-2 gives the full variable domain: DGGITQSPKYLFRKEGQNVTLSCEQNLNHDAMYWYRQDPGQGLRLIYYSQIVNDFQKGDIAEGYSVSREKKESFPLTVTSAQKNPTAFYLCASSTRQGSNYGYTFGSGTRLTVV.

In this sample, this clone turned up a few times. The V call is TRBV9, the J call TRBJ1-6; D not certain. Germline CDR1 SGDLS, CDR2 YYNGEE. The length of the CDR3 is 15 residues. V was pared by 1 base and J by 10 bases, with 15 bases between. The CDR3 nucleotides are TGTGCCAGCAGCGTATGGAGCGGGGTCGAATCACCCCTCCACTTT. Translating it yields CASSVWSGVESPLHF.

V gene TRBV7-7 combines with J gene TRBJ1-4, with D maybe TRBD1 (5 bases). Germline assignment: CDR1 SSHAT and CDR2 FNYEAQ (reference sequence). The germline V and J ends were trimmed by 5 bases and 8 bases, with 18 bases remaining between them. The CDR3 length is 15 residues. The chain's CDR3 is CASSQGSGEGEKLFF. In nucleotides, the CDR3 is TGTGCCAGCAGCCAGGGTTCGGGGGAGGGAGAAAAACTGTTTTTT.

J is TRBJ2-3 and V is TRBV6-4; D perhaps matches TRBD2 (6 bases). V was trimmed by 5 bases and J by 8 bases, leaving 14 bases between them. There are 13 residues in the CDR3. Germline CDR1 reads MRHNA; CDR2 reads SNTAGT. In DNA, the CDR3 is TGTGCCAGCAGTCAAGCTAGCGAAGGTACGCAGTATTTT. It is translated as CASSQASEGTQYF.

This chain joins TRBV5-4 and TRBJ2-2, with 7 positions matching TRBD2. V lost 4 bases to trimming and J lost 1 base; unmatched junction nucleotides: 7. CDR1 and CDR2 from the germline V gene are SGHNT and YYREEE (reference sequence). This CDR3 spans 16 amino acids. In nucleotides, the CDR3 is TGTGCCAGCAGCCTACCGGGGGGTAGGAACACCGGGGAGCTGTTTTTT. Its protein product is CASSLPGGRNTGELFF.

The chain couples TRBV18 to TRBJ2-1; possible D gene TRBD2, 6 bases. The germline V and J ends were trimmed by 2 bases and 3 bases, with 11 bases remaining between them. This CDR3 has 15 amino acids. CDR1 is KGHSH and CDR2 is LQKENI in the germline V gene. The CDR3, as DNA: TGTGCCAGCTCACCAGAGTCGACTAGCTACAATGAGCAGTTCTTC. Protein: CASSPESTSYNEQFF.

This chain connects TRBV18 to TRBJ2-7; 11 bases agree with TRBD1. This CDR3 region has 15 residues. Germline values: CDR1 KGHSH, CDR2 LQKENI. V trimming: 3 bases; J trimming: 7 bases; junction bases outside the gene matches: 8. In nucleotides, the CDR3 is TGTGCCAGCTCACCGATCGGACAGGGGGCAAGGGAGCAGTACTTC. Translating it yields CASSPIGQGAREQYF.

The gene calls are TRBV2 and TRBJ1-5; D not resolved. V lost 7 bases and J 3 bases, leaving 16 bases between the germline ends. CDR3 size: 15 residues. Germline-derived CDR1 and CDR2 are SNHLY and FYNNEI. The CDR3, as DNA: TGTGCCAGCAAGGGCGGAGCCTTGCCCAATCAGCCCCAGCATTTT. It specifies CASKGGALPNQPQHF.

This chain links TRBV11-3 with TRBJ2-5; D is unclear. Germline values: CDR1 SGHNT, CDR2 YENEEA. Trimming took 7 bases from V and 4 from J, leaving 10 bases between them. CDR3 size: 12 residues. The CDR3 DNA reads as TGTGCCAGCACCGTTGCCCGAGAGACCCAGTACTTC. It encodes CASTVARETQYF.

The chain uses TRBV27 and TRBJ1-2, with D possibly matching TRBD1 (6 bases). Germline lookup yields CDR1 MNHEY and CDR2 SMNVEV (reference sequence). This CDR3 comprises 15 residues. Trimming took 4 bases from V and 7 from J, leaving 19 bases between them. The CDR3 sequence: CASSSAPQGQGGYTF. The DNA for the CDR3 is TGTGCCAGCAGTTCCGCCCCCCAGGGGCAAGGTGGCTACACCTTC.

The chain carries TRBV28 and TRBJ2-5; D might be TRBD2 (5 bases). This CDR3 is built from 16 residues. Trimming removed 6 bases from V and 1 base from J, with 18 bases in between. The V gene's germline CDR1 is MDHEN and CDR2 SYDVKM. The DNA for the CDR3 is TGTGCCAGCAGCCAAACCCGGACTGAAACCCAAGAGACCCAGTACTTC. It translates to CASSQTRTETQETQYF. The full variable domain, in which reference TRBV28 and TRBJ2-5 provide the parts outside the CDR3, is DVKVTQSSRYLVKRTGEKVFLECVQDMDHENMFWYRQDPGLGLRLIYFSYDVKMKEKGDIPEGYSVSREKKERFSLILESASTNQTSMYLCASSQTRTETQETQYFGPGTRLLVL.

This chain joins TRBV27 and TRBJ2-7; 7 nucleotides align to TRBD1. This CDR3 contains 14 residues. CDR1 and CDR2 (germline): MNHEY, SMNVEV (reference sequence). Trimming removed 5 bases from V and 2 bases from J; junction bases left unmatched: 6. The CDR3 DNA follows: TGTGCCAGCAGTCCCGGGACAGCCCCCTACGAGCAGTACTTC. It yields the protein CASSPGTAPYEQYF.

The genes are TRBV2 and TRBJ1-5; D remains unclear. The CDR3 consists of 15 residues. Trimming removed 0 bases from V and 7 bases from J, with 13 bases in between. From germline, CDR1 is SNHLY and CDR2 FYNNEI. In DNA form, the CDR3 reads TGTGCCAGCAGTGAAGCGCGGGCAGGAATCCAGCCCCAGCATTTT. It specifies CASSEARAGIQPQHF.

The gene calls are TRBV28 and TRBJ1-5; D possibly corresponds to TRBD1 (5 bases). Trimming took off 2 bases at V and 3 bases at J, with 14 bases between the two ends. The CDR3 length is 16 residues. CDR1 is MDHEN and CDR2 is SYDVKM in the germline V gene. Here the CDR3 reads CASSLGSGLLNQPQHF. DNA of the CDR3: TGTGCCAGCAGTTTAGGGTCGGGGCTACTCAATCAGCCCCAGCATTTT.

A single count supports this clone. CDR3 DNA sequence: TGTGCCAGCAGTTCGGGGGACTACGAGCAGTACTTC. Protein product: CASSSGDYEQYF. The V gene is TRBV9, the J gene TRBJ2-7; maybe TRBD2 (6 bases). CDR3 length: 12 amino acids. Germline-derived CDR1 and CDR2 are SGDLS and YYNGEE. V shed 5 bases and J shed 3 bases, with 9 bases lying between them.

V is TRBV2 and J is TRBJ2-3; 7 bases are shared with TRBD1. With V trimmed by 6 bases and J by 1 base, 4 bases remained unmatched. The germline V gene encodes CDR1 SNHLY and CDR2 FYNNEI. This CDR3 comprises 14 residues. CDR3 residues: CASRTGQRTDTQYF. Here the CDR3 DNA reads TGTGCCAGCAGAACGGGACAGCGCACAGATACGCAGTATTTT.

The chain has TRBV7-9 and TRBJ2-1, with D tentatively TRBD1 or TRBD2 (5 bases each). Germline CDR1 and CDR2: SEHNR and FQNEAQ (reference sequence). The CDR3 runs 13 residues. The V end was cut by 0 bases, the J end by 13 bases, with 13 bases between. The CDR3 DNA reads TGTGCCAGCAGCTTAGCTGTTCTAAGGGACCAGTTCTTC. Amino acid sequence: CASSLAVLRDQFF.

The chain couples TRBV5-6 to TRBJ1-1; D possibly corresponds to TRBD1 (6 bases). The CDR3 consists of 15 residues. The germline V gene has CDR1 SGHDT and CDR2 YYEEEE. The germline V and J ends were trimmed by 4 bases and 4 bases, with 17 bases remaining between them. For the CDR3, the DNA is TGTGCCAGCAGCCATATACGCCAGGGGTCCACTGAAGCTTTCTTT. It yields the protein CASSHIRQGSTEAFF.

This sequence joins TRBV6-5 and TRBJ1-4; unclear D gene. The CDR3 is 15 amino acids. In germline, CDR1 is MNHEY, CDR2 SVGAGI. V was trimmed by 6 bases and J by 0 bases, leaving 11 bases between them. DNA of the CDR3: TGTGCCAGCAGCCTCCACGCCGCAACTAATGAAAAACTGTTTTTT. Amino acid sequence: CASSLHAATNEKLFF.

J is TRBJ1-1 and V is TRBV28; D unresolved. V was trimmed by 5 bases and J by 7 bases, leaving 8 bases between them. The CDR3 length is 11 residues. Germline assignment: CDR1 MDHEN and CDR2 SYDVKM. CDR3 sequence: CASSLQREAFF. CDR3 nucleotide sequence: TGTGCCAGCAGTCTTCAACGTGAAGCTTTCTTT.

The genes are TRBV6-5 and TRBJ2-7, with TRBD2 as a possible D gene (7 bases). This CDR3 comprises 15 residues. Looked up from germline, CDR1 is MNHEY and CDR2 is SVGAGI. Trimming cost V 6 bases and J 6 bases, with 21 bases left between them. The CDR3 reads CASSQTDRWGGEQYF. The CDR3 DNA reads TGTGCCAGCAGCCAAACAGACAGGTGGGGGGGCGAGCAGTACTTC.

The CDR3 DNA is TGCGCCAGCAGCTTGCCCTTTGGCACAGATACGCAGTATTTT. Translation: CASSLPFGTDTQYF. The chain couples TRBV5-1 to TRBJ2-3; unclear D gene. This CDR3 spans 14 amino acids. CDR1 is SGHRS and CDR2 is YFSETQ in the germline V gene. Trimming stripped 1 base from V and 1 base from J, with 7 bases between.

This clone was seen only once. The genes are TRBV6-5 and TRBJ1-2; unclear D gene. Trimming left V 4 bases short and J 1 base short, with 16 bases between. The CDR3 covers 16 residues. Germline assignment: CDR1 MNHEY and CDR2 SVGAGI. DNA of the CDR3: TGTGCCAGCAGTTCCCGGGGAAAGGACCGTAACTATGGCTACACCTTC. Translating it yields CASSSRGKDRNYGYTF.

This chain joins TRBV2 and TRBJ1-2; the D is unclear. The CDR3 covers 12 residues. The germline V and J ends were trimmed by 2 bases and 8 bases, with 9 bases remaining between them. Per germline, CDR1 SNHLY and CDR2 FYNNEI. The DNA for the CDR3 is TGTGCCAGCAGTGAAAACTATGTGGGCTACACCTTC. Protein product: CASSENYVGYTF.

V gene TRBV27 combines with J gene TRBJ2-1, with TRBD2 matching 8 bases. The J segment lost 5 bases and the V segment lost 8 bases, leaving 11 bases of the junction unmatched. CDR3 length: 15 residues. In germline, CDR1 is MNHEY, CDR2 SMNVEV (reference sequence). CDR3 region: CASSFLRGVDNEQFF. DNA for the CDR3: TGTGCCAGCTCCTTTTTGCGGGGGGTCGACAATGAGCAGTTCTTC.

CDR3 nucleotide sequence: TGCGCCAGCAGCCAAGTATTGCCAGGGGGAACTGAAGCTTTCTTT. This translates into CASSQVLPGGTEAFF. The chain couples TRBV4-1 to TRBJ1-1; 7 bases line up with TRBD1. This CDR3 contains 15 residues. The V segment lost 1 base and the J segment 5 bases; nucleotides outside the gene matches: 7. CDR1 is MGHRA, CDR2 YSYEKL, per germline.

This clone occurred once. The chain has TRBV7-2 and TRBJ1-1, with 9 bases lining up with TRBD1. After removal of 1 base from V and 2 bases from J, the junction contained 14 bases not matched to a gene. The CDR3 has 19 amino acids. CDR1 is SGHTA, CDR2 FQGNSA, per germline. The DNA of the CDR3 is TGTGCCAGCAGCTTAGGTGGGGACAGGGTGAGGGCATCTAACACTGAAGCTTTCTTT. Residues: CASSLGGDRVRASNTEAFF.

The chain uses TRBV28 and TRBJ2-5; D uncertain. CDR3 size: 15 residues. Per the germline V gene, CDR1 is MDHEN and CDR2 is SYDVKM. V was shortened by 5 bases and J by 4 bases, with 17 bases between the two germline ends. CDR3 amino acids: CASSPRRSWVETQYF. The CDR3 DNA is TGTGCCAGCAGTCCCAGAAGGTCATGGGTAGAGACCCAGTACTTC.

The chain uses TRBV7-9 and TRBJ2-2; no definite D call. CDR1 and CDR2 (germline): SEHNR, FQNEAQ (reference sequence). The CDR3 loop spans 15 amino acids. Trimming removed 1 base from V and 5 bases from J, with 11 bases in between. This CDR3 is CASSLGVAETGELFF. DNA of the CDR3: TGTGCCAGCAGCTTAGGTGTGGCCGAAACCGGGGAGCTGTTTTTT. Supplemented by reference TRBV7-9 and TRBJ2-2, the full variable domain reads DTGVSQNPRHKITKRGQNVTFRCDPISEHNRLYWYRQTLGQGPEFLTYFQNEAQLEKSRLLSDRFSAERPKGSFSTLEIQRTEQGDSAMYLCASSLGVAETGELFFGEGSRLTVL.

This sequence joins TRBV13 and TRBJ1-4, with 7 bases aligning to TRBD1. J gave up 7 bases and V 5 bases, and 7 bases lay outside the gene matches. The CDR3 consists of 14 residues. CDR1 and CDR2 (germline): PRHDT, FYEKMQ (reference sequence). Written as DNA, the CDR3 is TGTGCCAGCAGCGGGATCGACAGGGTTGAAAAACTGTTTTTT. Protein sequence: CASSGIDRVEKLFF.